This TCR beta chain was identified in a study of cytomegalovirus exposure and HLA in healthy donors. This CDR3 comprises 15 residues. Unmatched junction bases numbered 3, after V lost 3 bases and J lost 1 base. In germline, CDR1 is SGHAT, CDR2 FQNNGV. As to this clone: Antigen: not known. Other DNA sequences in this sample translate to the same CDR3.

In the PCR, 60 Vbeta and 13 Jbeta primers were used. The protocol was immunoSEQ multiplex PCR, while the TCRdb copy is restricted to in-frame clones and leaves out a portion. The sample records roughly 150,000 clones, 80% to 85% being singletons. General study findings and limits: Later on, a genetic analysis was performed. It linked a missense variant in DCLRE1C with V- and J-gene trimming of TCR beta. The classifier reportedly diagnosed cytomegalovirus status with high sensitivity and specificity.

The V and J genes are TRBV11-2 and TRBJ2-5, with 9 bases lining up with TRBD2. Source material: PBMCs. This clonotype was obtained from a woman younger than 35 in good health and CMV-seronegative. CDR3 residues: CASSLSSGGQETQYF. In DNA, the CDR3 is TGTGCCAGCAGCTTGAGTAGCGGGGGCCAAGAGACCCAGTACTTC.